The present T cell receptor beta chain was sequenced within a study of early T cells in non-severe SARS-CoV-2 infection (dated by TCRdb to 2020 to 2022). For context, the study as a whole: Because TCR sequencing relied on bulk RNA taken from unsorted whole blood, pairing of alpha and beta chains was not possible. On the study overall, not on this receptor specifically: VDJdb matching was skewed toward anti-spike CD8 responses and likely underestimated virus-specific expansions by missing private and CD4 specificities.

Libraries were built with 5' RACE. Sequenced on a NextSeq 500. In the TCR library protocol, unique molecular identifiers were attached to individual cDNA molecules to correct for PCR bias and sequencing error. TCR alpha and beta chains were both sequenced, and the abundances of alpha and beta sequences in each sample were closely correlated with each other. The authors' analysis ran thus. V gene, J gene and CDR3 annotation of TCR sequences was performed with Decombinator V4. TCRs were defined as expanded if a significant change between any two time points was detected under a Poisson model with p below 0.0001. TCR abundances were normalised to the total number of TCRs sequenced per sample and expressed as counts per million. MAIT TCRs were defined by TRAV1-2 paired with TRAJ12, TRAJ20 or TRAJ33, and iNKT TCRs by TRAV10 paired with TRAJ18. VDJdb, accessed 1 November 2021, was searched for CMV, EBV and SARS-CoV-2 annotated TCRs, with TCRs annotated for multiple antigens excluded. Clones were called with MiXCR by TCRdb after fastp trimmed the public reads at Q25, and only in-frame beta chains were retained. Duplicate CDR3 protein sequences are folded into a single record with the most common DNA and genes. These V and J calls are TCRdb output, not the study's own analysis. This sample holds tens of thousands of distinct CDR3 sequences; approximately 12% were observed only once. 1% to 1.5% of the sample goes to the ten largest clones.

This clonotype was counted between two and nine times. Its antigen remains unidentified. Base-call qualities are not available, and no considerably larger clone is one nucleotide away. A case-control design nested within a healthcare worker cohort in London, UK, was used, with weekly nasopharyngeal swab PCR tests and blood sampling performed. Healthcare workers were recruited between 23 and 31 March 2020, during the week of the UK lockdown, and were followed weekly for up to about 16 weeks. For CDR1 and CDR2, the germline V gene lists SGHRS and YFSETQ. V and J are truncated by 4 bases and 7 bases respectively, leaving an intervening sequence of 18 bases. The CDR3 goes from the cysteine to the phenylalanine over 15 residues. Only CDR3 DNA is held: 45 bases, read in frame from base 1.

Here the chain combines TRBV5-1 and TRBJ2-1; the D element could tentatively be TRBD1 or TRBD2, as 6 bases agree for each. This clonotype was obtained from an adult who was a healthcare worker with PCR-confirmed SARS-CoV-2 infection or an uninfected control (not recorded which). The donor label of this sample is uncertain. The input for sequencing was whole blood, taken at baseline. CDR3 sequence: CASSLGGGTGNEQFF. The nucleotide sequence reads TGCGCCAGCAGCCTCGGAGGGGGGACGGGTAATGAGCAGTTCTTC.